This TCR beta chain was sequenced for a study of T cells after yellow fever vaccination. Study-level points and caveats: Post-booster repertoires again held most primary-vaccination clones (about 96% CD4, 85% to 90% CD8). Some clonotypes, a small share, were shared between CD4 and CD8 compartments.

The CDR3 has 14 amino acids. V was trimmed by 1 base and J by 7 bases, leaving 12 bases between them. CDR1 and CDR2 (germline): LGHDT, YNNKEL (reference sequence). UMIs and a universal primer site were added when TCR cDNA was made by 5'RACE template switching. TCRdb fed the 5' RACE reads into MiXCR, producing one record per CDR3 protein. The sample has fewer than 400,000 distinct CDR3 sequences; roughly 10% are singletons. With respect to this clonotype: Antigen unknown.

The rearrangement links TRBV3-1 to TRBJ2-3; D gene unclear. The sample was CD4+ T cells sorted from PBMCs, taken 45 days after the yellow fever booster vaccination. This sequence originates from a man aged 18-30 years who received the YFV17D yellow fever vaccine. CDR3 sequence reads: CASSQAARPYTQYF. The CDR3 nucleotides read TGTGCCAGCAGCCAAGCGGCGCGCCCATATACGCAGTATTTT.